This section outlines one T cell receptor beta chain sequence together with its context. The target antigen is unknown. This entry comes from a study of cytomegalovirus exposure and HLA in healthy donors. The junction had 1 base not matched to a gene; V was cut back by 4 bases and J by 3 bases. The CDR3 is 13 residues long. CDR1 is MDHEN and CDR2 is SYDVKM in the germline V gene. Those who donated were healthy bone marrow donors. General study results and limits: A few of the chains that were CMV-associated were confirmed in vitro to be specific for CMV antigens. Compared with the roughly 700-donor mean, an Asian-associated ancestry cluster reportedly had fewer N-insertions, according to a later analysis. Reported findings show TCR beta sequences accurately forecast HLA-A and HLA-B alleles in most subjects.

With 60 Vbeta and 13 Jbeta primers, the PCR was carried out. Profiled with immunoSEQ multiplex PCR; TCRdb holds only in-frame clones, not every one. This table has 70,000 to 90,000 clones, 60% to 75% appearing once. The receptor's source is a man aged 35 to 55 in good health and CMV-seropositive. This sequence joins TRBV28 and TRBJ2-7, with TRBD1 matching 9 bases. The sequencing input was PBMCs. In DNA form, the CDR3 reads TGTGCCAGCAGTTGGACAGGGGACTACGAGCAGTACTTC. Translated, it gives CASSWTGDYEQYF.